This T cell receptor beta chain was profiled in a study of technical replicates of blood from several donors. Produced via immunoSEQ multiplex PCR; TCRdb's table is partial and in-frame only. Among approximately 94,000 clones listed, approximately 95% were seen once. The germline V and J ends were trimmed by 4 bases and 10 bases, with 16 bases remaining between them. Germline loops: CDR1 MGHDK, CDR2 SYGVNS. This CDR3 region has 13 residues. The genes are TRBV25-1 and TRBJ1-1, with D maybe TRBD1 (6 bases). This receptor was obtained from a human donor in good health. Sequenced: T cells isolated from PBMCs. CDR3 protein: CASSGGTPQGAFF. DNA of the CDR3: TGTGCCAGCAGTGGGGGAACTCCACAGGGAGCTTTCTTT.